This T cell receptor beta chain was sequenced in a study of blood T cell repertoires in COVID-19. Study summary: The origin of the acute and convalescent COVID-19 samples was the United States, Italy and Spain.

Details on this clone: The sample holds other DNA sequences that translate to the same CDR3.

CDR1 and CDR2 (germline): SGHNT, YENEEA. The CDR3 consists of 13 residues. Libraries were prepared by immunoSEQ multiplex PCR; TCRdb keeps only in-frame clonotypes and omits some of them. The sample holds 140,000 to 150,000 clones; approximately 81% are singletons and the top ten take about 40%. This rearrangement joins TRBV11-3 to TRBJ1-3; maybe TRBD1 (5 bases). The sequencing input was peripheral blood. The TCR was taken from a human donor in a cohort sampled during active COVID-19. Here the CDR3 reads CATAGGSGNTIYF. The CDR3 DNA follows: TGTGCGACAGCGGGGGGCTCTGGAAACACCATATATTTT.